This TCR beta chain derives from a study of blood T cell repertoires in COVID-19. About the research overall: Sites across the United States, Italy and Spain contributed samples from acute and convalescent COVID-19. PBMCs, B-cell-depleted T cells, or T cells were the source of the cDNA or gDNA that made up the material.

The germline gives CDR1 SGHAT, CDR2 FQNNGV. This CDR3 contains 15 residues. Between the trimmed V and J ends, which lost 6 bases and 4 bases, there was a span of 18 bases. Per the original methods: The assay estimated nucleated cells by amplifying reference gene primers. TCRdb keeps only in-frame clones here, not all; method: immunoSEQ multiplex PCR. V, J and clone size reflect that table, while D and trimming were determined from the DNA. The data contain about 160,000 clones, around 80% of them singletons. The sample was peripheral blood. The source of this sequence is a woman older than 75 with active or convalescent COVID-19. The chain recombines TRBV11-2 with TRBJ1-2; tentative D call: TRBD1 (5 bases). The CDR3 DNA reads as TGTGCCAGCAGATCGGGGGTGGGGACGCCCTATGGCTACACCTTC. This translates into CASRSGVGTPYGYTF.